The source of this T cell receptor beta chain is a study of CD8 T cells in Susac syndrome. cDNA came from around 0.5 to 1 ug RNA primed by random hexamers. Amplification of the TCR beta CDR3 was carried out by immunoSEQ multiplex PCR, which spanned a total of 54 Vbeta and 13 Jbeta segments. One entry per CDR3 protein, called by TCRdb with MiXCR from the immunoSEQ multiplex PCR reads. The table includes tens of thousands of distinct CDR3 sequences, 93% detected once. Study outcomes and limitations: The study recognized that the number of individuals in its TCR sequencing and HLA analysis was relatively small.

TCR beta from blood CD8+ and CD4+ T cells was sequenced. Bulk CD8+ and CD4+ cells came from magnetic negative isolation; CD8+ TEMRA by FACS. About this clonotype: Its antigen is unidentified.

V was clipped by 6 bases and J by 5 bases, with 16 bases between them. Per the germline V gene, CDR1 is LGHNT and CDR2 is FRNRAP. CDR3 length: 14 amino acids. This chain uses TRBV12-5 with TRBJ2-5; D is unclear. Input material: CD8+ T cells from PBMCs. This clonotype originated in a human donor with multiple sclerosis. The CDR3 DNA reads TGTGCTAGTGGGTATTCCGGGCCCAAGGAGACCCAGTACTTC. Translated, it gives CASGYSGPKETQYF.